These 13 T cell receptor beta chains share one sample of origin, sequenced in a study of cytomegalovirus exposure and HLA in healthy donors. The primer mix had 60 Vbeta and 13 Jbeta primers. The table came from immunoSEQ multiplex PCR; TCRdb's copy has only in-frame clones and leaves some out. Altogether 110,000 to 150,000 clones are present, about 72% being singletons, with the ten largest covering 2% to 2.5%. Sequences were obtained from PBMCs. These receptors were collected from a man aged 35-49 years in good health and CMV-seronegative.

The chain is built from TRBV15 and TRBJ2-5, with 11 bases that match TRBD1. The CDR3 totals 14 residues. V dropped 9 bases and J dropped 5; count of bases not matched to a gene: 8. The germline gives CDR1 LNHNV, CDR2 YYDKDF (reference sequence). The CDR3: CATSGQGEYETQYF. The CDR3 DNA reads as TGTGCCACTTCGGGACAGGGGGAATATGAGACCCAGTACTTC.

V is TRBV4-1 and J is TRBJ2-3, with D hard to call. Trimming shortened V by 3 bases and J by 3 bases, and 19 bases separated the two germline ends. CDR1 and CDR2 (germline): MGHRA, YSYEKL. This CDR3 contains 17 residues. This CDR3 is CASSQVRRGLRTDTQYF. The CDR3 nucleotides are TGCGCCAGCAGCCAGGTCCGAAGAGGATTGAGGACAGATACGCAGTATTTT.

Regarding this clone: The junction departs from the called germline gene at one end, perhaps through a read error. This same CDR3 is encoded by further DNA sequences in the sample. CDR3: CASSQSRTGRSYSPLHF. The CDR3 bases are TGCGCCAGCAGCCAATCTCGGACAGGGAGGTCCTATTCACCTCTCCACTTT. J is TRBJ1-6 and V is TRBV4-1, with 8 nucleotides matching TRBD1. The CDR3 covers 17 residues. Germline-derived CDR1 and CDR2 are MGHRA and YSYEKL.

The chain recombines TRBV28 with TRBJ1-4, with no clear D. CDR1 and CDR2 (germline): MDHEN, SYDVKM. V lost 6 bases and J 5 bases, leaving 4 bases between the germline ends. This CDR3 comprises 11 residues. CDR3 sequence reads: CASSPNEKLFF. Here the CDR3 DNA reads TGTGCCAGCAGCCCAAATGAAAAACTGTTTTTT.

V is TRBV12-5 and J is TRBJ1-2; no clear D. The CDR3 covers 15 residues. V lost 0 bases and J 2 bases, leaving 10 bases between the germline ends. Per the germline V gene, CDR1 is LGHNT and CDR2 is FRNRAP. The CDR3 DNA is TGTGCTAGTGGTTTGGTACCGAGGGAGAACTATGGCTACACCTTC. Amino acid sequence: CASGLVPRENYGYTF.

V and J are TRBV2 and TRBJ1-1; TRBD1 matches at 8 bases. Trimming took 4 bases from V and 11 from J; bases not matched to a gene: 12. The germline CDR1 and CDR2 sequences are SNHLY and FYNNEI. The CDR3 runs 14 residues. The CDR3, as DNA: TGTGCCAGCAGTGTAACGACAGGGGCGAGTGAGGCTTTCTTT. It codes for CASSVTTGASEAFF.

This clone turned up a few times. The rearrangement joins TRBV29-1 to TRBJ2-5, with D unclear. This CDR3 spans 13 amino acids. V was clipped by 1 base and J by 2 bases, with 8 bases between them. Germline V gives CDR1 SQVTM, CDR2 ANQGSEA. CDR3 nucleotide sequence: TGCAGCGTTGAAGGTACGCGGCAAGAGACCCAGTACTTC. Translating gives CSVEGTRQETQYF. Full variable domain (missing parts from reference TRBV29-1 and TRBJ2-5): SAVISQKPSRDICQRGTSLTIQCQVDSQVTMMFWYRQQPGQSLTLIATANQGSEATYESGFVIDKFPISRPNLTFSTLTVSNMSPEDSSIYLCSVEGTRQETQYFGPGTRLLVL.

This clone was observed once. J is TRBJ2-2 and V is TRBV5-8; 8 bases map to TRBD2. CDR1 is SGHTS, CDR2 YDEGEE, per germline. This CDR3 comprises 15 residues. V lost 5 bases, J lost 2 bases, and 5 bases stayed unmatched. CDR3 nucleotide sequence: TGTGCCAGCAGATTAGCGGGGCGAAACACCGGGGAGCTGTTTTTT. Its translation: CASRLAGRNTGELFF.

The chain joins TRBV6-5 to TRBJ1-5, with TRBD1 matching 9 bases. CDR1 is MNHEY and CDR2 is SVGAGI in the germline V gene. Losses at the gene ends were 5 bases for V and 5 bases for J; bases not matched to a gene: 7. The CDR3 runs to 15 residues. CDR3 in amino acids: CASSTGQGGDQPQHF. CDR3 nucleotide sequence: TGTGCCAGCAGTACGGGACAGGGAGGGGATCAGCCCCAGCATTTT.

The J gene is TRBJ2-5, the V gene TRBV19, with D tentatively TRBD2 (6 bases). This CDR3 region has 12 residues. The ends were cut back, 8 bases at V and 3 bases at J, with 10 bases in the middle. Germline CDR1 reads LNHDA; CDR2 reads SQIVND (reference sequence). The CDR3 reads CASGRGKETQYF. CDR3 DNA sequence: TGTGCCAGTGGACGGGGGAAAGAGACCCAGTACTTC.

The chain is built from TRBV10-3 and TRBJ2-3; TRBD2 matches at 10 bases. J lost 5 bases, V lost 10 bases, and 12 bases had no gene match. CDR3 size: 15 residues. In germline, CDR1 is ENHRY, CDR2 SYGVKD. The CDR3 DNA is TGTGCCACCCGTAAAGCGGGAGGGCAAATAGATACGCAGTATTTT. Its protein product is CATRKAGGQIDTQYF.

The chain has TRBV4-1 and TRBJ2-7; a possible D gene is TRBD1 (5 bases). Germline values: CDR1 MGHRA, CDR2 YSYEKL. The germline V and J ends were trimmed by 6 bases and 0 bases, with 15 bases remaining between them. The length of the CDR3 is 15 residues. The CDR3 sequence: CASRLDSVSSYEQYF. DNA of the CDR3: TGCGCCAGCAGACTTGACAGCGTTAGCTCCTACGAGCAGTACTTC.

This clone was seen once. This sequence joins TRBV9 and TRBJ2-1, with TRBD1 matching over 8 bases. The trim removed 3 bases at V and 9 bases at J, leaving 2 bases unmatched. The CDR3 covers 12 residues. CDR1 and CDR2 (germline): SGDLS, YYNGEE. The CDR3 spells CASSGGQGEQFF. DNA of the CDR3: TGTGCCAGCAGCGGAGGACAGGGTGAGCAGTTCTTC.